Presented here are 3 T cell receptor beta chains from one specimen sequenced in a study of Ad26.COV2.S vaccination and SARS-CoV-2 variants. Noted treatment: around 19 received Ad26.COV2.S at low or high dose, single or two shots; about 5 received placebo; per-sample allocation not given. Sample collection was performed on day 63 after the first vaccine or placebo injection. Profiled with immunoSEQ multiplex PCR; TCRdb holds only in-frame clones, not every one. This table has 350,000 to 450,000 clones, around 92% appearing once. The input for sequencing was peripheral blood, taken in a trial of Ad26.COV2.S vaccine versus placebo. These receptors came from a person aged 18 to 65 who received the Ad26.COV2.S COVID-19 vaccine or a placebo.

V usage is TRBV30 and J usage is TRBJ2-7, with 7 bases aligning to TRBD1. Germline loops: CDR1 GTSNPN, CDR2 SVGIG (reference sequence). Trimming took 7 bases from V and 2 from J; bases not matched to a gene: 14. The CDR3 extends over 15 amino acids. CDR3 region: CAYNKGAAATYEQYF. In DNA form, the CDR3 reads TGTGCCTACAATAAGGGGGCTGCCGCCACCTACGAGCAGTACTTC.

The rearrangement uses TRBV11-1 and TRBJ1-5; TRBD1 matches 10 bases. The CDR3 has 15 residues. Looked up from germline, CDR1 is SGHAT and CDR2 is FQDESV (reference sequence). The J segment lost 4 bases and the V segment lost 3 bases, leaving 3 bases of the junction unmatched. As DNA, the CDR3 is TGTGCCAGCAGCTTGGGACAGGGGAGAAATCAGCCCCAGCATTTT. Its translation: CASSLGQGRNQPQHF.

The CDR3 DNA follows: TGTGCCAGCAGCTCTGTGACAGGGGGAAGAAACTATGGCTACACCTTC. It translates to CASSSVTGGRNYGYTF. The chain uses TRBV5-6 and TRBJ1-2; 9 nucleotides agree with TRBD1. The CDR3 totals 16 residues. CDR1 and CDR2 (germline): SGHDT, YYEEEE. Trimming at V came to 3 bases and at J to 2 bases, leaving 8 bases not matched to a gene.